The 10 T cell receptor beta chains below all came from one sample that was sequenced in a study of CD8+ T cells in alopecia areata. It was cDNA, reverse transcribed from extracted RNA, that served as the sequencing template. TCRdb keeps only in-frame clones here, not all; method: immunoSEQ multiplex PCR. Counted here are under 85,000 clones, about half occurring once; the ten biggest clones make up 17%. The input for sequencing was CD8+ T cells sorted from blood, taken at week 0. Receptors were obtained from a human donor with alopecia areata.

This clone was found a few times. This chain connects TRBV19 to TRBJ2-7; 7 nucleotides line up with TRBD1. The V gene's germline CDR1 is LNHDA and CDR2 SQIVND (reference sequence). This CDR3 region has 14 residues. The trim removed 5 bases at V and 2 bases at J, leaving 6 bases unmatched. The CDR3 DNA follows: TGTGCCAGTAGTGTCGGGACAGAAGCCTACGAGCAGTACTTC. It specifies CASSVGTEAYEQYF.

This clone was seen only a few times. The J gene is TRBJ2-7, the V gene TRBV5-6; TRBD1 agrees at 7 bases. V gave up 2 bases and J gave up 5 bases; unmatched junction bases: 4. CDR1 is SGHDT and CDR2 is YYEEEE in the germline V gene. This CDR3 region has 13 residues. The CDR3: CASSLGGQHEQYF. CDR3 DNA: TGTGCCAGCAGCTTAGGGGGACAGCACGAGCAGTACTTC.

The chain joins TRBV7-9 to TRBJ1-1; D not certain. The CDR3 extends over 13 amino acids. The V end lost 1 base, the J end lost 6 bases, and 9 bases lay between the germline ends. The germline V gene has CDR1 SEHNR and CDR2 FQNEAQ (reference sequence). CDR3 region: CASSLGAQAEAFF. In DNA form, the CDR3 reads TGTGCCAGCAGCTTAGGCGCTCAGGCTGAAGCTTTCTTT.

The rearrangement links TRBV19 to TRBJ1-1, with D hard to call. The V gene lost 3 bases and the J gene lost 7 bases, with 6 bases spanning the gap. Germline CDR1 and CDR2: LNHDA and SQIVND (reference sequence). There are 11 residues in the CDR3. The CDR3 reads CASSIAGEAFF. CDR3 DNA sequence: TGTGCCAGTAGTATCGCCGGTGAAGCTTTCTTT.

The chain carries TRBV7-6 and TRBJ2-3; 10 bases fit TRBD2. CDR1 and CDR2 (germline): SGHVS, FNYEAQ. V lost 3 bases to trimming and J lost 4 bases; unmatched junction nucleotides: 10. This CDR3 spans 17 amino acids. The chain's CDR3 is CASSLTSSGRESDTQYF. CDR3 DNA sequence: TGTGCCAGCAGCTTGACCTCTAGCGGGAGAGAATCAGATACGCAGTATTTT.

The genes are TRBV4-1 and TRBJ2-7, with 7 bases that match TRBD1. CDR1 and CDR2 from the germline V gene are MGHRA and YSYEKL. This CDR3 comprises 14 residues. The V and J ends lost 3 bases and 3 bases, in that order; junction bases with no gene match: 5. The CDR3 DNA sequence: TGCGCCAGCAGCCAGCGGACAGGTCACTACGAGCAGTACTTC. Amino acid sequence: CASSQRTGHYEQYF.

The gene calls are TRBV7-9 and TRBJ2-1; a weak D match, TRBD2 (7 bases). The CDR3 is 12 amino acids. Germline CDR1 is SEHNR and CDR2 is FQNEAQ (reference sequence). The CDR3 loop is CVTGLGGNEQFF. The CDR3 nucleotides read TGTGTCACCGGACTAGGGGGGAATGAGCAGTTCTTC. The variable domain in full, with the rest retrieved from reference TRBV7-9 and TRBJ2-1, is DTGVSQNPRHKITKRGQNVTFRCDPISEHNRLYWYRQTLGQGPEFLTYFQNEAQLEKSRLLSDRFSAERPKGSFSTLEIQRTEQGDSAMYLCVTGLGGNEQFFGPGTRLTVL.

V and J are TRBV29-1 and TRBJ2-3; D gene uncertain. The V gene lost 3 bases and the J gene lost 0 bases, with 7 bases spanning the gap. The CDR3 spans 13 residues. Germline V gives CDR1 SQVTM, CDR2 ANQGSEA. CDR3 region: CSVDTESTDTQYF. In DNA, the CDR3 is TGCAGCGTTGATACAGAAAGCACAGATACGCAGTATTTT.

This chain uses TRBV25-1 with TRBJ2-1, with D unresolved. The germline V gene has CDR1 MGHDK and CDR2 SYGVNS. This CDR3 region has 12 residues. Trimming removed 8 bases at V and 8 bases at J, with 13 bases between. The chain's CDR3 is CASCLGMDEQFF. CDR3 nucleotide sequence: TGTGCCAGCTGCTTGGGTATGGATGAGCAGTTCTTC.

The gene calls are TRBV27 and TRBJ2-6; the D is unclear. This CDR3 comprises 16 residues. V lost 2 bases to trimming and J lost 0 bases, with 8 bases between them. Germline CDR1 MNHEY, CDR2 SMNVEV (reference sequence). The CDR3 region has the DNA TGTGCCAGCAGTTTAGGGCGTATCTCTGGGGCCAACGTCCTGACTTTC. It codes for CASSLGRISGANVLTF.